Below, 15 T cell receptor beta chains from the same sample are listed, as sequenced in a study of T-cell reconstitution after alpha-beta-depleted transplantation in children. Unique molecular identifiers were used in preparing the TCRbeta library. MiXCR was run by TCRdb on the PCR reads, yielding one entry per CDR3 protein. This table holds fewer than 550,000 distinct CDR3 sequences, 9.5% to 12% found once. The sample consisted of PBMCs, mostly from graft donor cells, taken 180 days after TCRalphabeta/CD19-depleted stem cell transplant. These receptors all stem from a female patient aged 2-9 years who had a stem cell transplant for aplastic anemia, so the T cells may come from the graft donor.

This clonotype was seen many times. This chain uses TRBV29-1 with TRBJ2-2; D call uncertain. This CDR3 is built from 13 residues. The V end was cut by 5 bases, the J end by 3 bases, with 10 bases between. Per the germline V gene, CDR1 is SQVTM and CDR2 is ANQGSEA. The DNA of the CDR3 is TGCAGCGTTTTGAACCTCCACACCGGGGAGCTGTTTTTT. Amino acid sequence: CSVLNLHTGELFF.

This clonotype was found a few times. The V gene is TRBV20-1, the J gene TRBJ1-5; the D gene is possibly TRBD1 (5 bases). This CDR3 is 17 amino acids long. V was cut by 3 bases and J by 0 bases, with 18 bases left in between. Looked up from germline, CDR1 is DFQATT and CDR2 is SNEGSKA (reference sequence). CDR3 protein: CSASGSGTAYSNQPQHF. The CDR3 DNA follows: TGCAGTGCTAGTGGATCCGGGACGGCTTATAGCAATCAGCCCCAGCATTTT.

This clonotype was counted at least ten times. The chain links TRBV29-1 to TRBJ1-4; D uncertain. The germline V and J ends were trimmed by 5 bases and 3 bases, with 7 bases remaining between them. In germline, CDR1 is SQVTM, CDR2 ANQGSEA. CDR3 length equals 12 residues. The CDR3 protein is CSVIGANEKLFF. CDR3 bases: TGCAGCGTTATCGGGGCTAATGAAAAACTGTTTTTT.

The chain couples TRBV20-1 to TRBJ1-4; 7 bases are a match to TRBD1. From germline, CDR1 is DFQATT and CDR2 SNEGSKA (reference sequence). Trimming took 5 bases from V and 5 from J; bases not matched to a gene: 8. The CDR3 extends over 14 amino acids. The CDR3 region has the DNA TGCAGTGCTCGGACAGGCGAGGGGAATGAAAAACTGTTTTTT. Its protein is CSARTGEGNEKLFF.

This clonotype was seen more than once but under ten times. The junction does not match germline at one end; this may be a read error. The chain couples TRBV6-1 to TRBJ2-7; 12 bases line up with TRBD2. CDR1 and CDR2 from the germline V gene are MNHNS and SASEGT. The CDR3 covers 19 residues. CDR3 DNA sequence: TGTGCCAGCAGGCGACTAGCGGGAGAGCCCCTAGGTTATTCCTCCGAGCAGTACTTC. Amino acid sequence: CASRRLAGEPLGYSSEQYF.

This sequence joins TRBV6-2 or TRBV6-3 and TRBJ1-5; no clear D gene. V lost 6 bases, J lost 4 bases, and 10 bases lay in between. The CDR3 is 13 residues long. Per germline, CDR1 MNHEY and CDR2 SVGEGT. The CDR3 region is CASRFHSNQPQHF. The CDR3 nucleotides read TGTGCCAGCAGATTCCACAGTAATCAGCCCCAGCATTTT.

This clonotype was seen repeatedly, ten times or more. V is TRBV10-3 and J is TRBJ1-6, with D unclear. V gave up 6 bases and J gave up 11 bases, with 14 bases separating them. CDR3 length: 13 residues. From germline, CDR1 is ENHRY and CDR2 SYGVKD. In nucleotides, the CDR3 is TGTGCCATCAGGGGCGGGCCCGGGACACCCCTCCACTTT. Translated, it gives CAIRGGPGTPLHF.

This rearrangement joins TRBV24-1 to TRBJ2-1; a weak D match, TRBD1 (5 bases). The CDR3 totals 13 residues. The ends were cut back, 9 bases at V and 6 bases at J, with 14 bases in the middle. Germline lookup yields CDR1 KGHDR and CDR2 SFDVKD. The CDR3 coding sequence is TGTGCCACCGACTTCAGGGAAAGCAATGAGCAGTTCTTC. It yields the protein CATDFRESNEQFF.

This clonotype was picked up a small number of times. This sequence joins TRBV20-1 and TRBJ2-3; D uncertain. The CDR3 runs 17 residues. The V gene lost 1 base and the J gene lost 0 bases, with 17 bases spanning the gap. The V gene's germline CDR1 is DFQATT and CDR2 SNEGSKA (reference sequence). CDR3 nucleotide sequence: TGCAGTGCTAGAGGCCTGCTACAGCGTTCTAGCACAGATACGCAGTATTTT. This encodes CSARGLLQRSSTDTQYF.

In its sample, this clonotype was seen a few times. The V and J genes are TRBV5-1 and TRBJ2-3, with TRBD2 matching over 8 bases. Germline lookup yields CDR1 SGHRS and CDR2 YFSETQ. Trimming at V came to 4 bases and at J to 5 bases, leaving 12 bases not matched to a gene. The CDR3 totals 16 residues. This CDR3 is CASSADGGGLVDTQYF. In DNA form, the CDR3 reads TGCGCCAGCAGCGCGGACGGGGGGGGCCTTGTAGATACGCAGTATTTT.

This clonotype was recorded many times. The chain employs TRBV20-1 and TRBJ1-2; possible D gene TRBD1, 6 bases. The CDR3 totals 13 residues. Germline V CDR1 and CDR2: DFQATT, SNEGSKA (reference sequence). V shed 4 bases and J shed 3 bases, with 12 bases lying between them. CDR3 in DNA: TGCAGTGCTACCCGGGGGGCGGACTATGGCTACACCTTC. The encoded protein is CSATRGADYGYTF.

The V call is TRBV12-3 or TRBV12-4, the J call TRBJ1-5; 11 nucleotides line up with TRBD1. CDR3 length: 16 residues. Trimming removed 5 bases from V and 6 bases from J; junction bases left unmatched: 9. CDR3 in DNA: TGTGCCAGCAGTACCGGACAGGGGGCGCGGGGTCAGCCCCAGCATTTT. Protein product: CASSTGQGARGQPQHF.

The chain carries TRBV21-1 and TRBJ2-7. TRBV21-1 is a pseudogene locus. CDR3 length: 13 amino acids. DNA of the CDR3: TGTGCCAGCCGATGTCAGAGCTCCTACGAGCAGTACGTC. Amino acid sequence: CASRCQSSYEQYV.

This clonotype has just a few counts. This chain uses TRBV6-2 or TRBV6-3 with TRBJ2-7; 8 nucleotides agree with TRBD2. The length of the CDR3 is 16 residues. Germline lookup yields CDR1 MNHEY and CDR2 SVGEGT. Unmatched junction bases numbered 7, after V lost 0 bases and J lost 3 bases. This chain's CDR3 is CASSYSKVAGLYEQYF. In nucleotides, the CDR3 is TGTGCCAGCAGTTACTCGAAGGTAGCGGGACTCTACGAGCAGTACTTC.

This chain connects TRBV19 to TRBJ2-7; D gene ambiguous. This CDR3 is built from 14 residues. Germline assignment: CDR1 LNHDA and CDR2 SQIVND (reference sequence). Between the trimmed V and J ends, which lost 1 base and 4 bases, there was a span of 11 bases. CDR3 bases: TGTGCCAGTAGTATAGGAATGGGGATGTACGAGCAGTACTTC. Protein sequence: CASSIGMGMYEQYF.